This is a list of T cell receptor beta chains from one sample in a study of blood T cell repertoires in COVID-19. TCRdb's table, derived via immunoSEQ multiplex PCR, lists solely in-frame clones and lacks some. The sample shows fewer than 450,000 clones, about 90% of them seen only once. The sequencing sample was made of PBMCs or T cells enriched from blood (not recorded which). These receptors all stem from a man aged 18 to 30 who had recovered from COVID-19. CDR3s include the opening cysteine and the closing phenylalanine or tryptophan. The order of the fields is V gene, clone size, J gene, D gene, CDR3 length, CDR3 protein, CDR3 DNA. D genes are given only for firm matches. Part of the rows lack a size; the others show once, few, many or a class for expanded clones.

V gene: TRBV15; clone size: .; J gene: TRBJ1-4; D gene: .; CDR3 length: 17; CDR3 protein: CATSREDKPGINEKLFF; CDR3 DNA: TGTGCCACCAGCAGAGAGGATAAACCGGGGATTAATGAAAAACTGTTTTTT
V gene: TRBV2; clone size: .; J gene: TRBJ1-2; D gene: .; CDR3 length: 12; CDR3 protein: CASSDPDYGYTF; CDR3 DNA: TGTGCCAGCAGTGACCCGGACTATGGCTACACCTTC
V gene: TRBV30; clone size: .; J gene: TRBJ1-2; D gene: TRBD1; CDR3 length: 15; CDR3 protein: CAWREPGQGKYGYTF; CDR3 DNA: TGTGCCTGGAGGGAACCGGGACAGGGGAAGTATGGCTACACCTTC
V gene: TRBV13; clone size: once; J gene: TRBJ2-3; D gene: TRBD2; CDR3 length: 16; CDR3 protein: CASSQQREGPTDTQYF; CDR3 DNA: TGTGCCAGCAGCCAACAGCGGGAGGGCCCCACAGATACGCAGTATTTT
V gene: TRBV6-5; clone size: .; J gene: TRBJ2-3; D gene: TRBD2; CDR3 length: 13; CDR3 protein: CASGPGGDNTQYF; CDR3 DNA: TGTGCCAGCGGACCCGGGGGGGATAATACGCAGTATTTT
V gene: TRBV28; clone size: .; J gene: TRBJ2-1; D gene: TRBD2; CDR3 length: 19; CDR3 protein: CASSRQWSTSGKEGYEQFF; CDR3 DNA: TGTGCCAGCAGTCGCCAATGGAGTACTAGCGGGAAAGAAGGGTATGAGCAGTTCTTC
V gene: TRBV6-5; clone size: .; J gene: TRBJ1-1; D gene: TRBD1; CDR3 length: 14; CDR3 protein: CASSYGTVNTEAFF; CDR3 DNA: TGTGCCAGCAGTTACGGGACAGTGAACACTGAAGCTTTCTTT
V gene: TRBV7-9; clone size: .; J gene: TRBJ1-2; D gene: TRBD1; CDR3 length: 14; CDR3 protein: CASSRLTGSYGYTF; CDR3 DNA: TGTGCCAGCAGCCGATTGACAGGGAGCTATGGCTACACCTTC
V gene: TRBV28; clone size: once; J gene: TRBJ2-5; D gene: TRBD1; CDR3 length: 14; CDR3 protein: CASSFLTGYETQYF; CDR3 DNA: TGTGCCAGCAGTTTCCTGACAGGGTACGAGACCCAGTACTTC
V gene: TRBV6-2/TRBV6-3; clone size: few; J gene: TRBJ1-5; D gene: TRBD1; CDR3 length: 16; CDR3 protein: CASSKTGTGVNQPQHF; CDR3 DNA: TGTGCCAGCAGTAAAACCGGGACAGGGGTCAATCAGCCCCAGCATTTT
V gene: TRBV12-3/TRBV12-4; clone size: .; J gene: TRBJ2-7; D gene: .; CDR3 length: 13; CDR3 protein: CASSPTRRYEQYF; CDR3 DNA: TGTGCCAGTTCTCCGACTAGGCGCTACGAGCAGTACTTC
V gene: TRBV19; clone size: .; J gene: TRBJ1-3; D gene: .; CDR3 length: 15; CDR3 protein: CASSIAETLGNTIYF; CDR3 DNA: TGTGCCAGTAGTATTGCCGAAACTCTTGGAAACACCATATATTTT
V gene: TRBV18; clone size: .; J gene: TRBJ2-5; D gene: TRBD2; CDR3 length: 15; CDR3 protein: CASSPTRGGPETQYF; CDR3 DNA: TGTGCCAGCTCACCAACGCGGGGGGGCCCGGAGACCCAGTACTTC
V gene: TRBV5-5; clone size: once; J gene: TRBJ2-5; D gene: .; CDR3 length: 15; CDR3 protein: CASRPGLGRVETQYF; CDR3 DNA: TGTGCCAGCAGACCCGGACTTGGACGGGTGGAGACCCAGTACTTC
V gene: TRBV7-9; clone size: .; J gene: TRBJ2-3; D gene: TRBD1; CDR3 length: 16; CDR3 protein: CASSPDGTGERNTQYF; CDR3 DNA: TGTGCCAGCAGCCCAGACGGTACAGGGGAGAGGAATACGCAGTATTTT
V gene: TRBV9; clone size: .; J gene: TRBJ1-1; D gene: .; CDR3 length: 13; CDR3 protein: CASSVGQGTEAFF; CDR3 DNA: TGTGCCAGCAGCGTAGGTCAGGGTACTGAAGCTTTCTTT
V gene: TRBV27; clone size: .; J gene: TRBJ1-1; D gene: TRBD1; CDR3 length: 14; CDR3 protein: CASSDGGGFTEAFF; CDR3 DNA: TGTGCCAGCAGCGATGGAGGGGGCTTCACTGAAGCTTTCTTT
V gene: TRBV6-5; clone size: .; J gene: TRBJ1-2; D gene: TRBD1; CDR3 length: 12; CDR3 protein: CASSDRGQGYTF; CDR3 DNA: TGTGCCAGCAGCGACAGGGGACAAGGCTACACCTTC
V gene: TRBV28; clone size: .; J gene: TRBJ1-1; D gene: TRBD1; CDR3 length: 14; CDR3 protein: CASSLSTGEGEAFF; CDR3 DNA: TGTGCCAGCAGTTTATCGACAGGGGAGGGCGAAGCTTTCTTT
V gene: TRBV5-1; clone size: .; J gene: TRBJ2-3; D gene: .; CDR3 length: 16; CDR3 protein: CASSLGTGRPTDTQYF; CDR3 DNA: TGCGCCAGCAGTTTGGGGACTGGCAGACCCACAGATACGCAGTATTTT
V gene: TRBV28; clone size: many; J gene: TRBJ2-3; D gene: .; CDR3 length: 11; CDR3 protein: CASGGRGTQYF; CDR3 DNA: TGTGCCAGCGGGGGGAGAGGTACGCAGTATTTT
V gene: TRBV5-1; clone size: .; J gene: TRBJ1-2; D gene: .; CDR3 length: 13; CDR3 protein: CASSYDRNYGYTF; CDR3 DNA: TGCGCCAGCAGCTATGACAGGAACTATGGCTACACCTTC
V gene: TRBV5-4; clone size: .; J gene: TRBJ2-7; D gene: TRBD2; CDR3 length: 15; CDR3 protein: CASSFSGGPTYEQYF; CDR3 DNA: TGTGCCAGCAGCTTCAGCGGGGGCCCCACCTACGAGCAGTACTTC
V gene: TRBV7-9; clone size: .; J gene: TRBJ1-1; D gene: TRBD1; CDR3 length: 14; CDR3 protein: CASSSWDRDTEAFF; CDR3 DNA: TGTGCCAGCAGCTCTTGGGACAGGGACACTGAAGCTTTCTTT
V gene: TRBV2; clone size: .; J gene: TRBJ1-2; D gene: .; CDR3 length: 13; CDR3 protein: CASSDQVDYGYTF; CDR3 DNA: TGTGCCAGCAGCGACCAGGTAGACTATGGCTACACCTTC
V gene: TRBV5-4; clone size: .; J gene: TRBJ1-1; D gene: .; CDR3 length: 16; CDR3 protein: CASSPKMGGTDTEAFF; CDR3 DNA: TGTGCCAGCAGCCCCAAGATGGGCGGGACGGACACTGAAGCTTTCTTT
V gene: TRBV15; clone size: once; J gene: TRBJ2-1; D gene: .; CDR3 length: 13; CDR3 protein: CATSRDQYNEQFF; CDR3 DNA: TGTGCCACCAGCAGAGATCAGTACAATGAGCAGTTCTTC
V gene: TRBV10-1; clone size: .; J gene: TRBJ2-5; D gene: TRBD2; CDR3 length: 15; CDR3 protein: CASSETSGDQETQYF; CDR3 DNA: TGCGCCAGCAGTGAGACTAGCGGGGACCAAGAGACCCAGTACTTC
V gene: TRBV30; clone size: .; J gene: TRBJ2-1; D gene: TRBD1; CDR3 length: 15; CDR3 protein: CAWSFGTGSLNEQFF; CDR3 DNA: TGTGCCTGGAGTTTTGGGACAGGGTCCCTCAATGAGCAGTTCTTC
V gene: TRBV20-1; clone size: .; J gene: TRBJ2-7; D gene: TRBD2; CDR3 length: 13; CDR3 protein: CSASLRGVYEQYF; CDR3 DNA: TGCAGTGCTAGTCTGCGGGGGGTCTACGAGCAGTACTTC
V gene: TRBV5-1; clone size: .; J gene: TRBJ2-2; D gene: .; CDR3 length: 14; CDR3 protein: CASSGGTDTGELFF; CDR3 DNA: TGCGCCAGCAGCGGAGGGACAGACACCGGGGAGCTGTTTTTT
V gene: TRBV5-4; clone size: .; J gene: TRBJ2-3; D gene: .; CDR3 length: 14; CDR3 protein: CASSLGGGTDTQYF; CDR3 DNA: TGTGCCAGCAGCTTGGGGGGGGGCACAGATACGCAGTATTTT